A selection of T cell receptor beta chains follows, all from one sample in a study of cytomegalovirus exposure and HLA in healthy donors. Clones were sequenced by immunoSEQ multiplex PCR, and TCRdb holds only the in-frame ones, with some missing. In the table there are roughly 200,000 clones, more than 75% of which are singletons. The sequencing sample was made of PBMCs. These receptors originate from a man aged 30 to 45 in good health and CMV-seropositive. Each CDR3 is given with its conserved first and last residue. A D gene is named only where the DNA matches it firmly. Some rows have no size entry. The others give once, few or many, or a class for an expanded clone.

j_gene | d_gene | v_gene | abundance | CDR3aa | CDR3nt
TRBJ2-5 | TRBD2 | TRBV28 | once | CASIESSGGETQYF | TGTGCCAGCATAGAAAGTAGCGGGGGGGAGACCCAGTACTTC
TRBJ2-1 | . | TRBV27 | . | CASRDVSRSYNEQFF | TGTGCCAGCAGGGATGTTAGCAGGTCCTACAATGAGCAGTTCTTC
TRBJ1-5 | TRBD1 | TRBV19 | once | CASKGTGNQPQHF | TGTGCCAGTAAGGGGACAGGGAATCAGCCCCAGCATTTT
TRBJ2-7 | . | TRBV19 | . | CASSPEARSYEQYF | TGTGCCAGTAGTCCGGAGGCAAGGTCCTACGAGCAGTACTTC
TRBJ2-7 | . | TRBV7-9 | . | CASSLVIEQYF | TGTGCCAGCAGCTTAGTTATCGAGCAGTACTTC
TRBJ2-3 | . | TRBV29-1 | . | CSVGVSLSTDTQYF | TGCAGCGTTGGGGTTAGCTTAAGCACAGATACGCAGTATTTT
TRBJ2-7 | . | TRBV4-2 | . | CASSQDARQRGSYEQYF | TGTGCCAGCAGCCAAGATGCACGACAGCGCGGGTCCTACGAGCAGTACTTC
TRBJ2-1 | TRBD1 | TRBV6-1 | . | CASSASGFGTGINEQFF | TGTGCCAGCAGTGCTTCCGGGTTCGGGACAGGAATCAATGAGCAGTTCTTC
TRBJ1-1 | . | TRBV9 | . | CASSVSSQGRSTEAFF | TGTGCCAGCAGCGTTAGCTCTCAGGGCAGGTCCACTGAAGCTTTCTTT
TRBJ2-3 | . | TRBV10-3 | . | CAISDSGIDTQYF | TGTGCCATCAGTGACTCAGGGATAGATACGCAGTATTTT
TRBJ2-2 | TRBD1 | TRBV30 | . | CAWSVIDLDRRNTGELFF | TGTGCCTGGAGCGTTATAGACCTGGACAGGCGTAACACCGGGGAGCTGTTTTTT
TRBJ2-1 | . | TRBV10-3 | . | CAISESSSSRGYNEQFF | TGTGCCATCAGTGAGTCCTCTAGTTCTCGTGGCTACAATGAGCAGTTCTTC
TRBJ1-2 | . | TRBV28 | . | CASSLGRANYGYTF | TGTGCCAGCAGTTTAGGGAGGGCCAACTATGGCTACACCTTC
TRBJ2-7 | TRBD2 | TRBV18 | . | CASSVTGTSGTYEQYF | TGTGCCAGCTCAGTAACCGGGACTAGCGGGACATACGAGCAGTACTTC
TRBJ2-1 | TRBD2 | TRBV7-3 | . | CASSSTSGGAFEQFF | TGTGCCAGCAGCTCCACTAGCGGGGGGGCCTTTGAGCAGTTCTTC
TRBJ1-6 | . | TRBV6-6 | . | CASSYLGQLNSPLHF | TGTGCCAGCAGTTACTTAGGACAGCTAAATTCACCCCTCCACTTT
TRBJ1-5 | TRBD1 | TRBV11-2 | once | CASSPAGQGYQPQHF | TGTGCCAGCAGCCCTGCGGGACAGGGGTATCAGCCCCAGCATTTT
TRBJ2-3 | . | TRBV5-4 | . | CASSLGTAPDTDTQYF | TGTGCCAGCAGCTTGGGGACGGCCCCCGACACAGATACGCAGTATTTT
TRBJ2-7 | TRBD2 | TRBV18 | . | CASSPGLAGDYEQYF | TGTGCCAGCTCACCAGGACTAGCGGGAGACTACGAGCAGTACTTC
TRBJ2-7 | . | TRBV6-5 | . | CASSYSLKGRGEQYF | TGTGCCAGCAGTTACTCGTTGAAAGGCCGCGGCGAGCAGTACTTC
TRBJ2-7 | TRBD2 | TRBV7-6 | once | CASSPASGTPLEQYF | TGTGCCAGCAGCCCCGCTAGCGGGACCCCCCTCGAGCAGTACTTC
TRBJ1-1 | . | TRBV7-6 | . | CASSLESVRRTEAFF | TGTGCCAGCAGCTTAGAATCTGTTAGGCGGACTGAAGCTTTCTTT
TRBJ2-7 | TRBD1 | TRBV27 | . | CASSPTEGTGGYEQYF | TGTGCCAGCAGCCCTACGGAGGGGACAGGGGGCTACGAGCAGTACTTC
TRBJ1-5 | TRBD1 | TRBV9 | . | CASSVEGTGGQPQHF | TGTGCCAGCAGCGTAGAGGGGACAGGGGGTCAGCCCCAGCATTTT
TRBJ2-7 | . | TRBV20-1 | . | CSASSETEQYF | TGCAGTGCTAGTTCCGAGACGGAGCAGTACTTC
TRBJ2-3 | . | TRBV9 | . | CASSPGVAGTDTQYF | TGTGCCAGCAGCCCTGGTGTAGCGGGCACAGATACGCAGTATTTT
TRBJ1-5 | . | TRBV7-2 | . | CASSRNGAAPNQPQHF | TGTGCCAGCAGTCGAAACGGGGCAGCGCCCAATCAGCCCCAGCATTTT
TRBJ1-1 | . | TRBV11-3 | few | CASSRLANTEAFF | TGTGCCAGCAGTAGGTTGGCGAACACTGAAGCTTTCTTT
TRBJ2-3 | . | TRBV4-1 | . | CASSQGPTLGDTQYF | TGCGCCAGCAGCCAAGGCCCCACGCTAGGGGATACGCAGTATTTT
TRBJ2-7 | . | TRBV7-9 | . | CASSLEVYEQYF | TGTGCCAGCAGCTTAGAGGTCTACGAGCAGTACTTC
TRBJ2-1 | . | TRBV15 | . | CATTYGAGKHNEQFF | TGTGCCACCACGTATGGGGCGGGGAAGCACAATGAGCAGTTCTTC
TRBJ2-7 | . | TRBV7-3 | . | CASSLKPGPYEQYF | TGTGCCAGCAGCTTAAAGCCAGGGCCCTACGAGCAGTACTTC
TRBJ1-4 | . | TRBV9 | . | CASSVDDRNEKLFF | TGTGCCAGCAGCGTAGATGACAGGAATGAAAAACTGTTTTTT
TRBJ1-2 | . | TRBV7-6 | . | CASSLLPQGHGYTF | TGTGCCAGCAGCCTTCTTCCCCAGGGTCATGGCTACACCTTC
TRBJ1-4 | . | TRBV7-9 | . | CASTLGDTRSKLFF | TGTGCCAGCACCCTTGGCGATACGAGGTCGAAACTGTTTTTT
TRBJ2-7 | . | TRBV5-4 | . | CASSSAGSRSSYEQYF | TGTGCCAGCAGCTCGGCTGGTAGCAGGAGCTCCTACGAGCAGTACTTC
TRBJ2-7 | . | TRBV21-1 | . | CASTGVQGYRFYEQYF | TGTGCCAGCACAGGAGTCCAGGGATATCGTTTCTACGAGCAGTACTTC
TRBJ2-1 | . | TRBV29-1 | . | CSVEDPVEGDDEQFF | TGCAGCGTTGAAGACCCAGTAGAGGGGGACGATGAGCAGTTCTTC
TRBJ2-7 | . | TRBV7-9 | . | CASSTGSYEQYF | TGTGCCAGCAGCACGGGGTCCTACGAGCAGTACTTC
TRBJ1-5 | . | TRBV7-9 | . | CASSPGEGEGNQPQHF | TGTGCCAGCAGCCCCGGGGAGGGAGAGGGCAATCAGCCCCAGCATTTT
TRBJ2-2 | TRBD2 | TRBV2 | . | CASKRTGGPELFF | TGTGCCAGCAAACGGACGGGGGGACCTGAGCTGTTTTTT
TRBJ2-2 | . | TRBV30 | . | CAWREGGTGELFF | TGTGCCTGGAGAGAGGGGGGTACCGGGGAGCTGTTTTTT
TRBJ2-3 | . | TRBV25-1 | . | CASSEYRVGDTQYF | TGTGCCAGCAGTGAATATCGAGTGGGAGATACGCAGTATTTT
TRBJ2-7 | TRBD2 | TRBV15 | . | CATSRSLAGRDEQYF | TGTGCCACCAGCAGATCCTTAGCGGGACGCGACGAGCAGTACTTC
TRBJ1-5 | . | TRBV7-2 | . | CASSLDWTRSRPQHF | TGTGCCAGCAGCTTAGACTGGACAAGGTCTCGGCCCCAGCATTTT
TRBJ2-7 | . | TRBV2 | . | CASNPDPYEQYF | TGTGCCAGCAACCCTGATCCCTACGAGCAGTACTTC
TRBJ1-5 | . | TRBV6-1 | few | CASSEALLDSQPQHF | TGTGCCAGCAGTGAAGCGCTTTTAGACTCTCAGCCCCAGCATTTT
TRBJ2-5 | TRBD2 | TRBV7-3 | . | CASSPTSLGETQYF | TGTGCCAGCAGCCCGACTAGCCTTGGGGAGACCCAGTACTTC
TRBJ2-3 | . | TRBV2 | . | CASSPRGKGLDTQYF | TGTGCCAGCAGTCCCAGGGGGAAGGGACTCGATACGCAGTATTTT
TRBJ1-5 | TRBD1 | TRBV11-3 | once | CASLRDRVFYQPQHF | TGTGCCAGTCTAAGGGACAGGGTGTTTTATCAGCCCCAGCATTTT
TRBJ2-7 | . | TRBV9 | . | CASSGGGSFEQYF | TGTGCCAGCAGCGGCGGTGGGTCCTTCGAGCAGTACTTC
TRBJ2-5 | TRBD2 | TRBV5-1 | . | CASSFPSWREALYQETQYF | TGCGCCAGCAGCTTCCCGTCTTGGCGGGAGGCCCTGTACCAAGAGACCCAGTACTTC
TRBJ2-5 | TRBD1 | TRBV2 | . | CASRTQTGLETQYF | TGTGCCAGCAGGACCCAGACAGGGTTGGAGACCCAGTACTTC
TRBJ2-3 | . | TRBV9 | . | CASSDRSGTDTQYF | TGTGCCAGCAGCGATCGGAGTGGCACAGATACGCAGTATTTT
TRBJ2-3 | . | TRBV29-1 | . | CSVEDRRMDTQYF | TGCAGCGTTGAAGATCGTAGGATGGATACGCAGTATTTT
TRBJ1-2 | . | TRBV11-2 | . | CASSRNNYGYTF | TGTGCCAGCAGCCGAAATAACTATGGCTACACCTTC
TRBJ2-7 | . | TRBV7-3 | once | CASSSPCGQYF | TGTGCCAGCAGTTCCCCGTGCGGGCAGTACTTC